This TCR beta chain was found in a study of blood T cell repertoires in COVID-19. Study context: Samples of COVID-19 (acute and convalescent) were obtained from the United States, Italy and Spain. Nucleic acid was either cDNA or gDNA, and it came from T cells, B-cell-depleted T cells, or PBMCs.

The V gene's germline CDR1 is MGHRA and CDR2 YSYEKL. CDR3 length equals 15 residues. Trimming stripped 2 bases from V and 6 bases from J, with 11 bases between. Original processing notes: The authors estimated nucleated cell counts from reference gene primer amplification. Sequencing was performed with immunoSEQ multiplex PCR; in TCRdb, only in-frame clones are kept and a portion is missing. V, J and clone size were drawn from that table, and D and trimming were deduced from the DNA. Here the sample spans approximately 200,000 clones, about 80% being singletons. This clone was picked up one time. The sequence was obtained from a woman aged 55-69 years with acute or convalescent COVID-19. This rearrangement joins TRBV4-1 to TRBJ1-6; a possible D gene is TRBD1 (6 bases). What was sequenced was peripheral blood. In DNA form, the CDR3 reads TGCGCCAGCAGCCAATCCCTCAGGGGTAATTCACCCCTCCACTTT. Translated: CASSQSLRGNSPLHF.